This is a list of T cell receptor beta chains from one sample in a study of STAT5B mutations in CD4+ large granular lymphocyte leukemia. TCRdb keeps only in-frame clones here, not all; method: immunoSEQ multiplex PCR. The sample contains approximately 31,000 clones, less than 75% of which appear only once. Sequenced input: CD4+ T cells from blood buffy coats. The receptors were gathered from a human donor in good health. Both conserved end residues are part of each CDR3. The D gene is left open where the match is weak. Rows may omit the clone size; those that give it use once, few, many or a size class.

D	size	V	J	DNA	CDR3
TRBD2	NA	TRBV7-2	TRBJ2-4	TGTGCCAGCAGCTCGACTAGCGGGGGGACCAAAAACATTCAGTACTTC	CASSSTSGGTKNIQYF
TRBD1	NA	TRBV7-2	TRBJ2-1	TGTGCCAGCAGCTTAGCCCCACCGGGACAGGGGGCAAATGAGCAGTTCTTC	CASSLAPPGQGANEQFF
TRBD1	NA	TRBV28	TRBJ1-2	TGTGCCAGCAGAGCACCGGGACAGGGGGGTAATGGCTACACCTTC	CASRAPGQGGNGYTF
TRBD2	NA	TRBV7-2	TRBJ2-5	TGTGCCAGCAGCCTACTGGGACTAGCGGGGGGAGAGACCCAGTACTTC	CASSLLGLAGGETQYF
NA	few	TRBV9	TRBJ2-3	TGTGCCAGCAGCGTAGTGGATACGCAGTATTTT	CASSVVDTQYF
NA	NA	TRBV13	TRBJ2-6	TGTGCCAGCAAAAAACGTGGGGGGCAGAGCTCTGGGGCCAACGTCCTGACTTTC	CASKKRGGQSSGANVLTF
NA	NA	TRBV21-1	TRBJ2-1	TGTGCCAGCCCACTGAAGAAGAGGCGGGGGGGCCGAGGAGAGAATGAGCAGTTCTTC	CASPLKKRRGGRGENEQFF
TRBD2	NA	TRBV19	TRBJ2-1	TGTGCCAGTAGTATTTTAGCGGGGGGGCAGGAGTTCTTC	CASSILAGGQEFF
NA	few	TRBV7-2	TRBJ1-5	TGTGCCAGCAGCTTAGGGGCGGTCAATCAGCCCCAGCATTTT	CASSLGAVNQPQHF
TRBD2	NA	TRBV5-6	TRBJ2-3	TGTGCCAGCAGCTTGATCGGGGGGGGCAACGTAGATACGCAGTATTTT	CASSLIGGGNVDTQYF
NA	NA	TRBV5-1	TRBJ2-2	TGCGCCAGCAGCTTGCAAAGTGGGGGTTGGACCGGGGAGCTGTTTTTT	CASSLQSGGWTGELFF
NA	NA	TRBV5-1	TRBJ2-5	TGCGCCAGCAGCTTGGGAGTTACGAGCAACCAAGAGACCCAGTACTTC	CASSLGVTSNQETQYF
TRBD1	once	TRBV10-1	TRBJ1-1	TGCGCCAGCAGACCGACAGGGATGGGTGAGACTGAAGCTTTCTTT	CASRPTGMGETEAFF
NA	NA	TRBV10-3	TRBJ2-2	TGTGCCATCGGTGCCCCCGGTGCCGGGGAGCTGTTTTTT	CAIGAPGAGELFF